This entry describes one TCR beta chain. Profiling relied on immunoSEQ multiplex PCR, and the TCRdb table lists in-frame clones only, not all of them. The table shows approximately 35,000 clones, with roughly 88% occurring only once. The data were taken from a study of lymphopenia after photon versus proton radiotherapy. The CDR3 contains 16 residues. With 5 bases removed from V and 0 bases from J, the gap between germline ends came to 14 bases. Looked up from germline, CDR1 is MNHNY and CDR2 is SVGAGI (reference sequence). The chain has TRBV6-6 and TRBJ1-3, with D maybe TRBD1 (6 bases). The clonotype comes from a woman aged 45-60 years with pancreatic cancer. Sequences were derived from peripheral blood, sampled from a patient treated with photon-based radiotherapy. CDR3 nucleotide sequence: TGTGCCAGCAGTCTTCAGACAGGAAACTCTGGAAACACCATATATTTT. It translates to CASSLQTGNSGNTIYF.